This entry lists 20 T cell receptor beta chains sequenced from one sample in a study of control samples from healthy donors and cancer patients. TCRdb's copy holds only in-frame clones and misses some; the assay was immunoSEQ multiplex PCR. The profile shows 150,000 to 200,000 clones, around 93% of them singletons. The source material was blood. All receptors derive from a man aged 18 to 29 in good health.

This chain joins TRBV28 and TRBJ1-3; 8 bases match TRBD1. CDR3 size: 14 residues. J lost 4 bases, V lost 6 bases, and 5 bases had no gene match. Germline CDR1 and CDR2: MDHEN and SYDVKM. This CDR3 reads CASRQGAKGNTIYF. For the CDR3, the DNA is TGTGCCAGCAGGCAGGGGGCGAAGGGAAACACCATATATTTT.

The CDR3 DNA follows: TGCGCCAGCAGCCCCCGAAATAAGACGGGAGCTTCGCTAGCCAAAAACATTCAGTACTTC. Protein sequence: CASSPRNKTGASLAKNIQYF. This chain connects TRBV5-1 to TRBJ2-4, with a weak D call TRBD2 (6 bases). V lost 4 bases and J lost 0, with 26 bases in between. Germline CDR1 reads SGHRS; CDR2 reads YFSETQ. This CDR3 contains 20 residues. Full variable domain (rest looked up from reference TRBV5-1 and TRBJ2-4): KAGVTQTPRYLIKTRGQQVTLSCSPISGHRSVSWYQQTPGQGLQFLFEYFSETQRNKGNFPGRFSGRQFSNSRSEMNVSTLELGDSALYLCASSPRNKTGASLAKNIQYFGAGTRLSVL.

V is TRBV6-5 and J is TRBJ1-4, with a tentative D call TRBD1 (6 bases). Trimming cost V 5 bases and J 5 bases, with 15 bases left between them. The CDR3 covers 15 residues. Germline CDR1 and CDR2: MNHEY and SVGAGI. CDR3 loop: CASSLFGGGNEKLFF. The CDR3 DNA reads TGTGCCAGCAGTCTCTTCGGGGGGGGCAATGAAAAACTGTTTTTT.

V gene TRBV10-3 combines with J gene TRBJ1-1; tentative D call: TRBD1 (5 bases). Trimming cost V 8 bases and J 7 bases, with 20 bases left between them. Per the germline V gene, CDR1 is ENHRY and CDR2 is SYGVKD. CDR3 length equals 14 residues. The CDR3 DNA reads as TGTGCCATCTCCAGGGACCCCCAGCGGGATGAAGCTTTCTTT. It codes for CAISRDPQRDEAFF.

The chain combines TRBV10-3 with TRBJ2-5; 7 positions match TRBD2. The CDR3 is 14 residues long. With V trimmed by 10 bases and J by 0 bases, 8 bases remained unmatched. Germline CDR1 is ENHRY and CDR2 is SYGVKD. The CDR3 region is CATQAGPYQETQYF. In DNA form, the CDR3 reads TGTGCCACGCAAGCGGGGCCGTACCAAGAGACCCAGTACTTC.

V and J are TRBV7-9 and TRBJ2-7; D unclear. This CDR3 is built from 13 residues. The ends were cut back, 7 bases at V and 3 bases at J, with 13 bases in the middle. Germline V gene lookup returns CDR1 SEHNR and CDR2 FQNEAQ (reference sequence). CDR3 sequence reads: CASNVDGYYEQYF. The DNA of the CDR3 is TGTGCCAGCAACGTGGACGGATACTACGAGCAGTACTTC.

This CDR3 reads CASTSSWPGGYYGYTF. As DNA, the CDR3 is TGCGCCAGCACTTCCTCGTGGCCAGGGGGGTACTATGGCTACACCTTC. The chain has TRBV5-1 and TRBJ1-2, with 7 bases fitting TRBD1. V gave up 6 bases and J gave up 3 bases; unmatched junction bases: 14. Per the germline V gene, CDR1 is SGHRS and CDR2 is YFSETQ. The length of the CDR3 is 16 residues.

The chain recombines TRBV5-1 with TRBJ2-2; D tentatively reads TRBD1 or TRBD2 (6 bases each). Trimming left V 7 bases short and J 3 bases short, with 25 bases between. The CDR3 runs to 18 residues. CDR1 is SGHRS, CDR2 YFSETQ, per germline. CDR3 nucleotides: TGCGCCAGCCAGAGGGGGGCGGCTGATGGGGCATACACCGGGGAGCTGTTTTTT. Protein product: CASQRGAADGAYTGELFF.

This chain joins TRBV6-1 and TRBJ1-5, with D uncertain. The CDR3 sequence is 15 residues long. The V end lost 3 bases, the J end lost 0 bases, and 9 bases lay between the germline ends. Germline V gene lookup returns CDR1 MNHNS and CDR2 SASEGT. The CDR3 DNA reads TGTGCCAGCAGTGACCCCTGGGATAGCAATCAGCCCCAGCATTTT. It encodes CASSDPWDSNQPQHF.

This chain joins TRBV15 and TRBJ1-2; the D is unclear. Trimming cost V 3 bases and J 0 bases, with 11 bases left between them. Germline V gene sequence: CDR1 LNHNV, CDR2 YYDKDF (reference sequence). There are 15 residues in the CDR3. In DNA, the CDR3 is TGTGCCACCAGCAGCTTCCCCGGGGCTAACTATGGCTACACCTTC. Residues: CATSSFPGANYGYTF. The variable domain in full, with the rest retrieved from reference TRBV15 and TRBJ1-2, is DAMVIQNPRYQVTQFGKPVTLSCSQTLNHNVMYWYQQKSSQAPKLLFHYYDKDFNNEADTPDNFQSRRPNTSFCFLDIRSPGLGDTAMYLCATSSFPGANYGYTFGSGTRLTVV.

Comment on this clone: The sample has other DNA sequences that encode this CDR3 too. In DNA form, the CDR3 reads TGTGCCAGCCGGCGGGATGAAAAACTGTTTTTT. Encoded protein: CASRRDEKLFF. This rearrangement joins TRBV6-5 to TRBJ1-4; no clear D. Germline V gene lookup returns CDR1 MNHEY and CDR2 SVGAGI. V lost 8 bases and J lost 6, with 7 bases in between. The CDR3 runs 11 residues.

V usage is TRBV28 and J usage is TRBJ1-2, with D perhaps matching TRBD1 (6 bases). Looked up from germline, CDR1 is MDHEN and CDR2 is SYDVKM. The CDR3 loop spans 12 amino acids. Trimming stripped 4 bases from V and 8 bases from J, with 11 bases between. CDR3 region: CASSSTGYGYTF. The CDR3 nucleotides read TGTGCCAGCAGTTCCACAGGGTACGGCTACACCTTC.

CDR3 sequence: CASFFSLTYNEQFF. DNA of the CDR3: TGTGCCAGCTTTTTTAGTTTGACCTACAATGAGCAGTTCTTC. The chain carries TRBV2 and TRBJ2-1; no clear D gene. V lost 8 bases and J lost 2, with 13 bases in between. Germline CDR1 and CDR2: SNHLY and FYNNEI. The CDR3 spans 14 residues.

V usage is TRBV19 and J usage is TRBJ1-5; TRBD1 matches at 10 bases. Germline V lookup: CDR1 LNHDA, CDR2 SQIVND (reference sequence). V was clipped by 6 bases and J by 6 bases; unmatched bases: 5. The CDR3 totals 14 residues. CDR3 DNA: TGTGCCAGTAGACCGGACAGGGGGAGTCAGCCCCAGCATTTT. This sequence encodes CASRPDRGSQPQHF.

The chain joins TRBV18 to TRBJ2-2; D is uncertain. This CDR3 has 14 amino acids. Germline CDR1 KGHSH, CDR2 LQKENI. The V end lost 4 bases, the J end lost 2 bases, and 8 bases lay between the germline ends. The CDR3 reads CASSLLPNTGELFF. Here the CDR3 DNA reads TGTGCCAGCTCACTGCTACCCAACACCGGGGAGCTGTTTTTT. Combining the CDR3 with reference TRBV18 and TRBJ2-2 gives the whole variable domain NAGVMQNPRHLVRRRGQEARLRCSPMKGHSHVYWYRQLPEEGLKFMVYLQKENIIDESGMPKERFSAEFPKEGPSILRIQQVVRGDSAAYFCASSLLPNTGELFFGEGSRLTVL.

The rearrangement uses TRBV7-9 and TRBJ1-6; no firm D call. There are 14 residues in the CDR3. Germline values: CDR1 SEHNR, CDR2 FQNEAQ (reference sequence). V was cut by 2 bases and J by 8 bases, with 10 bases left in between. Here the CDR3 DNA reads TGTGCCAGCAGCTTAACAAGGGCTGATTCACCCCTCCACTTT. This sequence encodes CASSLTRADSPLHF.

V usage is TRBV19 and J usage is TRBJ2-3; the match to TRBD2 covers 9 bases. J was trimmed by 1 base and V by 2 bases; bases with no gene match: 4. The CDR3 totals 16 residues. Germline V gene sequence: CDR1 LNHDA, CDR2 SQIVND (reference sequence). This CDR3 is CASSITLAGRTDTQYF. CDR3 bases: TGTGCCAGTAGTATAACGCTAGCGGGGCGCACAGATACGCAGTATTTT.

The genes are TRBV12-3 or TRBV12-4 and TRBJ2-7; a possible D gene is TRBD1 (6 bases). V was cut by 6 bases and J by 10 bases, with 13 bases left in between. This CDR3 spans 11 amino acids. The chain's CDR3 is CASRSTGNQYF. CDR3 coding DNA: TGTGCCAGCAGATCGACAGGAAACCAGTACTTC.

As concerns this clone: The sample carries other DNA sequences with the same CDR3. The chain employs TRBV29-1 and TRBJ2-2; D may be TRBD2 (5 bases). Germline values: CDR1 SQVTM, CDR2 ANQGSEA. Between the trimmed V and J ends, which lost 3 bases and 2 bases, there was a span of 7 bases. This CDR3 is 13 amino acids long. The chain's CDR3 is CSVDRGNTGELFF. CDR3 DNA sequence: TGCAGCGTTGATCGGGGAAACACCGGGGAGCTGTTTTTT.

J is TRBJ1-4 and V is TRBV21-1; TRBD1 is the table's D call, not checked against the DNA. TRBV21-1 is given as a pseudogene. CDR3 size: 19 residues. The CDR3: CASSKVSLTSAATNEKLFF. CDR3 bases: TGTGCCAGCAGCAAAGTATCCTTAACAAGTGCCGCAACTAATGAAAAACTGTTTTTT.